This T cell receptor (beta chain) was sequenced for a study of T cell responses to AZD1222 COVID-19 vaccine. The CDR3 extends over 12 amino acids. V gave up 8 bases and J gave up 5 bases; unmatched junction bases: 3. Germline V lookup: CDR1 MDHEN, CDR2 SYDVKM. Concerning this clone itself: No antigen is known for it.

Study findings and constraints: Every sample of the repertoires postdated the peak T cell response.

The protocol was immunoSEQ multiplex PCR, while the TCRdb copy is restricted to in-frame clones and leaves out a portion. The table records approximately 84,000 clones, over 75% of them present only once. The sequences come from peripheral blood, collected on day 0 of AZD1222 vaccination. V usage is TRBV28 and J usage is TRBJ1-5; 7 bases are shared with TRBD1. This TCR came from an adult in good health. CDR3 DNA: TGTGCCAGCGACGGGACAGATCAGCCCCAGCATTTT. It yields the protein CASDGTDQPQHF.